The 20 T cell receptor beta chains listed next were all sequenced from one sample in a study of T cell responses to AZD1222 COVID-19 vaccine. This table comes from immunoSEQ multiplex PCR, and its TCRdb copy is limited to in-frame clones, with some not included. The top ten hold around 6.1% of the sample, which has about 130,000 clones, 80% to 90% seen once. Sequencing was performed on peripheral blood, taken on day 0 of AZD1222 vaccination. These receptors all come from an adult in good health.

The V call is TRBV6-6, the J call TRBJ2-7; 11 bases fit TRBD2. With 6 bases clipped from V and 3 bases from J, the junction kept 4 bases outside the gene matches. This CDR3 contains 14 residues. CDR1 and CDR2 from the germline V gene are MNHNY and SVGAGI (reference sequence). CDR3 nucleotide sequence: TGTGCCAGCAGAACTAGCGGGAGTGGCTACGAGCAGTACTTC. Translated: CASRTSGSGYEQYF.

The chain links TRBV28 to TRBJ1-5; D ambiguous. Germline V gene sequence: CDR1 MDHEN, CDR2 SYDVKM. V lost 3 bases and J 3 bases, leaving 6 bases between the germline ends. There are 13 residues in the CDR3. The CDR3 here is CASSLGNNQPQHF. The CDR3 DNA follows: TGTGCCAGCAGTTTGGGGAACAATCAGCCCCAGCATTTT. The full variable domain, completed using reference TRBV28 and TRBJ1-5, is DVKVTQSSRYLVKRTGEKVFLECVQDMDHENMFWYRQDPGLGLRLIYFSYDVKMKEKGDIPEGYSVSREKKERFSLILESASTNQTSMYLCASSLGNNQPQHFGDGTRLSIL.

This chain links TRBV6-2 or TRBV6-3 with TRBJ2-3; TRBD2 agrees at 14 bases. CDR3 size: 15 residues. Germline assignment: CDR1 MNHEY and CDR2 SVGEGT. Trimming removed 5 bases from V and 4 bases from J; junction bases left unmatched: 2. This CDR3 reads CASSPTSGGADTQYF. The CDR3 nucleotides are TGTGCCAGCAGTCCGACTAGCGGGGGGGCAGATACGCAGTATTTT.

The chain uses TRBV30 and TRBJ2-7; no reliable D call. Trimming removed 6 bases from V and 2 bases from J, with 11 bases in between. The CDR3 sequence is 12 residues long. Germline-derived CDR1 and CDR2 are GTSNPN and SVGIG (reference sequence). DNA for the CDR3: TGTGCCTGTACGCTCGACGCCTACGAGCAGTACTTC. As protein: CACTLDAYEQYF.

This chain connects TRBV24-1 to TRBJ2-2, with D perhaps given as TRBD1 or TRBD2 (5 bases each). Trimming removed 4 bases from V and 3 bases from J, with 14 bases in between. The CDR3 extends over 16 amino acids. CDR1 is KGHDR and CDR2 is SFDVKD in the germline V gene. The CDR3 reads CATSDQTRGDTGELFF. The CDR3 DNA is TGTGCCACCAGTGACCAGACCCGAGGGGACACCGGGGAGCTGTTTTTT.

The rearrangement links TRBV11-2 to TRBJ1-2; D gene uncertain. Germline V gene lookup returns CDR1 SGHAT and CDR2 FQNNGV. V gave up 0 bases and J gave up 2 bases, with 7 bases separating them. The CDR3 consists of 14 residues. CDR3 in amino acids: CASSLEGRNYGYTF. The DNA for the CDR3 is TGTGCCAGCAGCTTAGAAGGTCGGAACTATGGCTACACCTTC.

The chain links TRBV10-1 to TRBJ2-1; the D gene is possibly TRBD2 (5 bases). The V gene's germline CDR1 is WNHNN and CDR2 SYGVQD (reference sequence). Trimming took 1 base from V and 3 from J, leaving 13 bases between them. There are 16 residues in the CDR3. Here the CDR3 reads CASSEFKADRYNEQFF. CDR3 coding DNA: TGCGCCAGCAGTGAGTTTAAAGCGGACCGCTACAATGAGCAGTTCTTC.

For the CDR3, the DNA is TGTGCCAGCAGTTACTCCGAGATTCACACAGATACGCAGTATTTT. Protein sequence: CASSYSEIHTDTQYF. The gene calls are TRBV6-5 and TRBJ2-3; no firm D call. Germline lookup yields CDR1 MNHEY and CDR2 SVGAGI. V was pared by 0 bases and J by 2 bases, with 9 bases between. This CDR3 contains 15 residues.

This clone was counted once. The chain recombines TRBV4-1 with TRBJ1-3, with D possibly matching TRBD1 (6 bases). Germline V lookup: CDR1 MGHRA, CDR2 YSYEKL. Deletions cut 4 bases from V and 0 bases from J, with 19 bases between. This CDR3 region has 18 residues. As DNA, the CDR3 is TGCGCCAGCAGCCCGGTTAAAGGAGGGGGTCACTCTGGAAACACCATATATTTT. Translated: CASSPVKGGGHSGNTIYF.

This clone turned up a few times. The chain carries TRBV6-5 and TRBJ1-2; D remains ambiguous. Trimming removed 0 bases at V and 8 bases at J, with 13 bases between. The CDR3 loop spans 14 amino acids. Germline CDR1 and CDR2: MNHEY and SVGAGI. The CDR3 here is CASSYSAEASGYTF. The CDR3 nucleotides read TGTGCCAGCAGTTACTCGGCGGAGGCCTCGGGCTACACCTTC.

V is TRBV30 and J is TRBJ2-2; D not resolved. Trimming took 2 bases from V and 7 from J, leaving 8 bases between them. The germline V gene has CDR1 GTSNPN and CDR2 SVGIG (reference sequence). The CDR3 is made up of 12 amino acids. The CDR3 DNA follows: TGTGCCTGGAGTCCCTTATACGGGGAGCTGTTTTTT. As protein: CAWSPLYGELFF.

Concerning this clone: At one boundary the junction diverges from the germline segment, which might be a read error. DNA of the CDR3: TGTGCCAGCAGCTTAGATATCGGGGACAGCAACTCTGGCTACACCTTC. Residues: CASSLDIGDSNSGYTF. The chain has TRBV7-2 and TRBJ1-2; 7 bases fit TRBD1. CDR3 length equals 16 residues. Germline assignment: CDR1 SGHTA and CDR2 FQGNSA.

This clone was observed once. The sample contains more than one DNA sequence encoding this CDR3. The chain is built from TRBV5-1 and TRBJ2-1; D not resolved. Germline-derived CDR1 and CDR2 are SGHRS and YFSETQ. The CDR3 length is 11 residues. The ends were cut back, 0 bases at V and 7 bases at J, with 2 bases in the middle. The CDR3 sequence is CASSLDNEQFF. The CDR3 DNA reads as TGCGCCAGCAGCTTGGATAATGAGCAGTTCTTC.

This sequence joins TRBV3-1 (or the pseudogene TRBV3-2) and TRBJ1-2; 7 bases are a match to TRBD1. With 2 bases clipped from V and 5 bases from J, the junction kept 11 bases outside the gene matches. The CDR3 runs to 16 residues. Looked up from germline, CDR1 is LGHDT and CDR2 is YNNKEL (reference sequence). The CDR3 reads CASSQNPWRGRYGYTF. DNA of the CDR3: TGTGCCAGCAGCCAAAACCCATGGAGGGGGCGGTATGGCTACACCTTC.

The chain couples TRBV5-1 to TRBJ1-4; 7 bases align to TRBD1. From germline, CDR1 is SGHRS and CDR2 YFSETQ. CDR3 size: 14 residues. The ends lost 0 bases at V and 8 bases at J; junction bases unmatched: 4. This chain's CDR3 is CASSLEQGREKLFF. CDR3 in DNA: TGCGCCAGCAGCTTGGAACAGGGGAGAGAAAAACTGTTTTTT.

The chain couples TRBV9 to TRBJ1-5; D remains unclear. The CDR3 has 15 amino acids. V shed 0 bases and J shed 3 bases, with 10 bases lying between them. CDR1 is SGDLS and CDR2 is YYNGEE in the germline V gene. As DNA, the CDR3 is TGTGCCAGCAGCGTAGACGGGAAGGCCAATCAGCCCCAGCATTTT. Its protein product is CASSVDGKANQPQHF.

This chain connects TRBV5-4 to TRBJ1-2, with 7 bases matching TRBD1. The CDR3 runs 15 residues. Trimming cost V 5 bases and J 8 bases; bases outside gene matches: 15. Germline loops: CDR1 SGHNT, CDR2 YYREEE (reference sequence). The DNA for the CDR3 is TGTGCCAGCAGGGAGGGGGCCGGTGCTGTCGGGGGCTACACCTTC. Protein sequence: CASREGAGAVGGYTF. Looking up the rest from reference TRBV5-4 and TRBJ1-2 gives the full variable domain: ETGVTQSPTHLIKTRGQQVTLRCSSQSGHNTVSWYQQALGQGPQFIFQYYREEENGRGNFPPRFSGLQFPNYSSELNVNALELDDSALYLCASREGAGAVGGYTFGSGTRLTVV.

The chain uses TRBV6-5 and TRBJ1-2; D gene unclear. Germline CDR1 and CDR2: MNHEY and SVGAGI. This CDR3 has 14 amino acids. The V and J ends lost 6 bases and 5 bases respectively, with 16 bases between them. CDR3 sequence reads: CASSRADGRYGYTF. CDR3 sequence (DNA): TGTGCCAGCAGCCGAGCGGACGGCAGATATGGCTACACCTTC.

For this clone: At one end the junction does not follow the germline gene, possibly because of a read error. The rearrangement uses TRBV30 and TRBJ1-4; D not certain. CDR3 length: 14 residues. Per the germline V gene, CDR1 is GTSNPN and CDR2 is SVGIG (reference sequence). The CDR3 loop reads CAWSRAASKEKLFF. The CDR3 coding sequence is TGTGCCTGGAGTAGGGCAGCTTCTAAAGAAAAACTGTTTTTT.

The chain recombines TRBV19 with TRBJ1-1; D is possibly TRBD1 (6 bases). V dropped 7 bases and J dropped 4 bases, with 16 bases sitting between them. The length of the CDR3 is 14 residues. Looked up from germline, CDR1 is LNHDA and CDR2 is SQIVND (reference sequence). CDR3: CASTLEGVGTEAFF. CDR3 nucleotide sequence: TGTGCCAGTACCCTGGAGGGGGTCGGCACTGAAGCTTTCTTT.